This paragraph covers one TCR beta chain sequence. This clone was detected once. Its binding antigen is unknown. The record has no base qualities; no much larger clone is one base away. This specimen comes from a study of a mutant IDH1 vaccine in newly diagnosed glioma (dated by TCRdb to the early 2020s). Regarding the complete study: Across visits V03 through V10, patients got a total of eight vaccinations, given in weeks 1, 3, 5, 7, 11, 15, 19 and 23. Vaccination was initiated 4-6 weeks after radiotherapy alone, or concurrently with temozolomide cycles in the chemotherapy-containing groups. Peripheral blood was collected at six visits: V03 (baseline), V05, V07, V10, V12 and V13. Of the approximately 35 treated patients, approximately 62% were male and approximately 40% were female, and the mean age was approximately 41 years. Longitudinal TCRB deep sequencing was performed for about 25 treated patients wherever samples were available for exploratory analyses. Before enrollment, most patients had been given radiochemotherapy with temozolomide as standard therapy, while the rest had received either radiotherapy alone or temozolomide alone. Study-wide conclusions, independent of this receptor: According to the authors, sample limitations meant that analyses of patient blood samples could not be reproduced. Selection of PBMC samples for TCRB deep sequencing was based on availability. Pseudoprogression appeared unrelated to alterations in the top peripheral T cell clonotypes detected by TCRB sequencing. Vaccine-induced immune responses across multiple MHC alleles were detected in over 80% of patients.

Sample time point, as interpreted from the label and publication: week 5, during vaccination. A 20-mer mutant IDH1 peptide at 300 micrograms in Montanide made up each vaccine dose, which was injected subcutaneously together with topical imiquimod. Newly diagnosed WHO grade 3 or 4 IDH1-mutant astrocytomas showing loss of nuclear ATRX were present in the donors. The samples were drawn from NOA16, a multicentre, single-arm, open-label phase I trial in Germany that tested a mutant IDH1 peptide vaccine in humans for the first time. Genomic DNA for TCRB sequencing was isolated from EDTA blood with the DNeasy Blood and Tissue Kit. Looking up the germline V gene yields CDR1 MNHEY and CDR2 SVGAGI. There are 14 amino acids in the CDR3, from cysteine to phenylalanine inclusive. Here the CDR3 DNA is all that survives: 42 bases in frame from base 1. V loses 2 bases, J loses 4 bases, and the germline ends lie 11 bases apart.

Library generation was performed with the immunoSEQ multiplex PCR assay. Rearranged TCR beta chain sequences were amplified with the hsTCRB Kit following the manufacturer's protocol. TCRB libraries were sequenced on an Illumina MiSeq. On the study's bioinformatics: The kit vendor's proprietary platform handled demultiplexing, trimming and gene mapping. TCRdb stores this immuneACCESS table with in-frame sequences only. Part of the clones is absent; in the studies checked, under half of the shortfall reflects unresolved V genes, and no reason is known for the rest. V and J calls and clone size are those listed in that table; D and trimming were worked out from the DNA. For this sample there are tens of thousands of clones; roughly 80% appear just once. The ten largest make up 24% of the sample.

The V and J genes are TRBV6-5 and TRBJ1-1; a weak D assignment points to TRBD1 (6 bases agree). The TCR sequence derives from a man between 25 and 39 years old with glioma. The sample here was PBMCs, taken from a glioma patient whose treatment included an IDH1 peptide vaccine. The CDR3 region: CASSYQQGSTEAFF. The sequenced DNA: TGTGCCAGCAGTTACCAACAGGGCAGCACTGAAGCTTTCTTT.